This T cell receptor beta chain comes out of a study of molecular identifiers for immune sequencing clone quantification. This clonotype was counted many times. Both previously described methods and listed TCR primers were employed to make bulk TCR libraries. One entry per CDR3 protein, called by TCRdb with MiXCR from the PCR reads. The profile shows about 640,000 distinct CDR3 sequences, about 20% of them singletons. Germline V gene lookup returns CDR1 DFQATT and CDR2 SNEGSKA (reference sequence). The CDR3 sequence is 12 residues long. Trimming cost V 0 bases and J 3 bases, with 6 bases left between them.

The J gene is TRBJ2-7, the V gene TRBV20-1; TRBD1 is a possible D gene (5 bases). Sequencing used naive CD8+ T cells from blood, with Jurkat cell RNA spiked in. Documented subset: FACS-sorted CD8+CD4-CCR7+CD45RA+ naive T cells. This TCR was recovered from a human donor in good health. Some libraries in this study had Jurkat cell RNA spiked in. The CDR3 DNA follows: TGCAGTGCTAGAGATGACAGCTACGAGCAGTACTTC. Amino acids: CSARDDSYEQYF.